The 13 T cell receptor beta chains presented below share a single source sample, sequenced in a study of blood T cell repertoires in COVID-19. The assay was immunoSEQ multiplex PCR, and TCRdb's table has in-frame clones only and misses some. The data contain about 35,000 clones, around 86% of them singletons. The sequenced sample was peripheral blood. These receptors came from an elderly man with active COVID-19.

This chain links TRBV5-1 with TRBJ2-5; 15 bases match TRBD2. J lost 4 bases, V lost 4 bases, and 11 bases had no gene match. The CDR3 length is 18 residues. Germline V CDR1 and CDR2: SGHRS, YFSETQ. CDR3 sequence (DNA): TGCGCCAGCAGCGGATCGGGACTAGCGGGAGGTTTGGCAGAGACCCAGTACTTC. Amino acid sequence: CASSGSGLAGGLAETQYF.

This clone was seen once. This chain uses TRBV4-2 with TRBJ2-7, with 12 bases lining up with TRBD2. Germline CDR1 reads LGHNA; CDR2 reads YNFKEQ. V lost 4 bases, J lost 4 bases, and 5 bases stayed unmatched. The CDR3 runs 15 residues. The CDR3 DNA reads TGTGCCAGCAGCCTACTAGCGGGAGGTCTGTACGAGCAGTACTTC. Protein product: CASSLLAGGLYEQYF.

The chain combines TRBV2 with TRBJ2-3; D ambiguous. Trimming pared 2 bases from V and 0 bases from J, leaving 6 bases between. This CDR3 is 14 amino acids long. The germline V gene has CDR1 SNHLY and CDR2 FYNNEI. This CDR3 is CASSELVSTDTQYF. In DNA form, the CDR3 reads TGTGCCAGCAGTGAATTAGTAAGCACAGATACGCAGTATTTT.

The chain is built from TRBV6-5 and TRBJ1-4; D unclear. V lost 5 bases and J 8 bases, leaving 15 bases between the germline ends. Looked up from germline, CDR1 is MNHEY and CDR2 is SVGAGI. The CDR3 sequence is 14 residues long. CDR3 sequence (DNA): TGTGCCAGCAGTATCGGAGGCACCCAAGAAAAACTGTTTTTT. This encodes CASSIGGTQEKLFF.

This clone appeared a single time. The gene calls are TRBV7-2 and TRBJ2-1; D perhaps matches TRBD1 (5 bases). Germline V gene data show CDR1 as SGHTA and CDR2 as FQGNSA. CDR3 length: 15 amino acids. Trimming stripped 2 bases from V and 2 bases from J, with 10 bases between. CDR3 DNA sequence: TGTGCCAGCAGCTTACAGGGCTACACCTACAATGAGCAGTTCTTC. Protein sequence: CASSLQGYTYNEQFF.

This clone was observed a few times. The chain couples TRBV5-4 to TRBJ2-1; 7 bases map to TRBD1. From germline, CDR1 is SGHNT and CDR2 YYREEE (reference sequence). With V trimmed by 4 bases and J by 0 bases, 7 bases remained unmatched. This CDR3 region has 16 residues. CDR3 loop: CASSARQGSSYNEQFF. For the CDR3, the DNA is TGTGCCAGCAGCGCGAGACAGGGAAGCTCCTACAATGAGCAGTTCTTC.

CDR3 nucleotide sequence: TGTGCCAGCAGTTTACCGGGATATAGGTTAGGTGAGCAGTTCTTC. Protein: CASSLPGYRLGEQFF. The chain joins TRBV28 to TRBJ2-1; tentatively, D is TRBD2 (5 bases). This CDR3 is built from 15 residues. V dropped 2 bases and J dropped 9 bases, with 17 bases sitting between them. Germline CDR1 and CDR2: MDHEN and SYDVKM.

This rearrangement joins TRBV7-8 to TRBJ2-1, with D possibly matching TRBD2 (5 bases). This CDR3 has 16 residues. Between the trimmed V and J ends, which lost 5 bases and 4 bases, there was a span of 18 bases. Germline loops: CDR1 SGHVS, CDR2 FQNEAQ. CDR3 nucleotides: TGTGCCAGCAGCCCCCCCCTTAGTTCGGGGTACAATGAGCAGTTCTTC. This translates into CASSPPLSSGYNEQFF.

In DNA, the CDR3 is TGTGCCAGCAGCTTAGTCGGAGGGGAGCAGTTCTTC. It specifies CASSLVGGEQFF. The V and J genes are TRBV7-2 and TRBJ2-1; D is possibly TRBD2 (6 bases). The CDR3 has 12 residues. Germline CDR1 reads SGHTA; CDR2 reads FQGNSA. The V end lost 1 base, the J end lost 10 bases, and 8 bases lay between the germline ends. Full variable domain (missing parts from reference TRBV7-2 and TRBJ2-1): GAGVSQSPSNKVTEKGKDVELRCDPISGHTALYWYRQSLGQGLEFLIYFQGNSAPDKSGLPSDRFSAERTGGSVSTLTIQRTQQEDSAVYLCASSLVGGEQFFGPGTRLTVL.

This clone was detected only once. The chain carries TRBV21-1 and TRBJ2-2; TRBD2, the table's D call, lacks a check against the DNA. TRBV21-1 is annotated as a pseudogene. The CDR3 spans 17 residues. The CDR3 protein is CASSKALWSLDTGELFF. The CDR3 region has the DNA TGTGCCAGCAGCAAAGCGCTTTGGAGCCTTGACACCGGGGAGCTGTTTTTT.

The chain uses TRBV27 and TRBJ2-6, with 8 bases lining up with TRBD1. The CDR3 contains 16 residues. Trimming cost V 0 bases and J 4 bases; bases outside gene matches: 2. The germline V gene encodes CDR1 MNHEY and CDR2 SMNVEV (reference sequence). CDR3: CASSLSQGAGANVLTF. DNA for the CDR3: TGTGCCAGCAGTTTATCCCAGGGGGCCGGGGCCAACGTCCTGACTTTC.

J is TRBJ1-1 and V is TRBV7-8; D is perhaps TRBD1 (6 bases). From germline, CDR1 is SGHVS and CDR2 FQNEAQ. This CDR3 has 14 residues. V gave up 0 bases and J gave up 1 base, with 6 bases separating them. The CDR3 here is CASSLADRNTEAFF. In DNA, the CDR3 is TGTGCCAGCAGCTTAGCGGACAGGAACACTGAAGCTTTCTTT.

This clone has more than one count but fewer than ten. The genes are TRBV9 and TRBJ1-1, with 8 bases aligning to TRBD1. The CDR3 length is 16 residues. Germline V gene data show CDR1 as SGDLS and CDR2 as YYNGEE. J was trimmed by 0 bases and V by 6 bases; bases with no gene match: 10. The CDR3 region is CASTQGAGSLNTEAFF. As DNA, the CDR3 is TGTGCCAGCACTCAGGGGGCAGGGTCCTTGAACACTGAAGCTTTCTTT.